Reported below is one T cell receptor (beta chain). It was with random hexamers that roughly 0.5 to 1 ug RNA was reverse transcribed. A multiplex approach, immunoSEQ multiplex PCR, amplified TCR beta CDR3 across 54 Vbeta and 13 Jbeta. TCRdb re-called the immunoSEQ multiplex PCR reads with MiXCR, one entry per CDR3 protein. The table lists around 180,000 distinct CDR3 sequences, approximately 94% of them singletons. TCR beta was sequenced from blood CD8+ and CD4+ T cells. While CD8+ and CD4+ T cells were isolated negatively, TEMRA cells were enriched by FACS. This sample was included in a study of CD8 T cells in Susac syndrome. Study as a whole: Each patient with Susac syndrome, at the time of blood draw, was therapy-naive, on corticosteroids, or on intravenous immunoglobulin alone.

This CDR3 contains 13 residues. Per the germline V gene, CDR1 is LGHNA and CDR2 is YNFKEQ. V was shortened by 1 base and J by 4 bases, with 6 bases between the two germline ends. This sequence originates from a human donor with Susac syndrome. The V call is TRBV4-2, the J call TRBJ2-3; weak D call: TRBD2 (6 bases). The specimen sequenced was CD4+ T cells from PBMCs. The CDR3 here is CASSQAGADTQYF. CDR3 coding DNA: TGTGCCAGCAGCCAAGCGGGGGCAGATACGCAGTATTTT.